These 30 T cell receptor beta chains share one sample of origin, sequenced in a study of T cell repertoires in cytomegalovirus infection. TCRdb redid the calling of the reads with MiXCR, one entry per CDR3 protein. The profile shows roughly 500,000 distinct CDR3 sequences, 16% of them singletons. The sequenced material came from CD8+ T cells from PBMCs. The receptors shown here come from a human donor in good health (CMV status not recorded). Some clones in this sample may be carry-over from other donors' samples.

V usage is TRBV20-1 and J usage is TRBJ1-5; no firm D call. The CDR3 extends over 14 amino acids. V shed 0 bases and J shed 6 bases, with 12 bases lying between them. Germline values: CDR1 DFQATT, CDR2 SNEGSKA (reference sequence). The CDR3 sequence is CSARDSTGGQPQHF. DNA for the CDR3: TGCAGTGCTAGAGATTCGACGGGAGGTCAGCCCCAGCATTTT.

This clonotype has just a few counts. The rearrangement links TRBV11-2 to TRBJ1-2; 9 bases map to TRBD1. With V trimmed by 6 bases and J by 7 bases, 9 bases remained unmatched. The CDR3 sequence is 14 residues long. The V gene's germline CDR1 is SGHAT and CDR2 FQNNGV. CDR3 in DNA: TGTGCCAGCAGAACCGGGACAGGGTATGGTGGCTACACCTTC. Translation: CASRTGTGYGGYTF. Full variable domain (missing parts from reference TRBV11-2 and TRBJ1-2): EAGVAQSPRYKIIEKRQSVAFWCNPISGHATLYWYQQILGQGPKLLIQFQNNGVVDDSQLPKDRFSAERLKGVDSTLKIQPAKLEDSAVYLCASRTGTGYGGYTFGSGTRLTVV.

The chain employs TRBV6-4 and TRBJ2-2; 8 bases match TRBD1. CDR3 size: 15 residues. Germline V CDR1 and CDR2: MRHNA, SNTAGT. J lost 1 base, V lost 6 bases, and 4 bases had no gene match. CDR3 coding DNA: TGTGCCAGCAGCCCGGACAGGGTGAACACCGGGGAGCTGTTTTTT. It is translated as CASSPDRVNTGELFF.

This clonotype was detected many times. J is TRBJ1-6 and V is TRBV20-1, with D maybe TRBD1 (5 bases). Germline-derived CDR1 and CDR2 are DFQATT and SNEGSKA (reference sequence). CDR3 length equals 16 residues. V was pared by 3 bases and J by 0 bases, with 12 bases between. CDR3 bases: TGCAGTGCTAGGGGGACCCATAGCTCCTATAATTCACCCCTCCACTTT. Protein: CSARGTHSSYNSPLHF.

V gene TRBV14 combines with J gene TRBJ2-1; D is possibly TRBD1 (6 bases). This CDR3 comprises 15 residues. Per the germline V gene, CDR1 is SGHDN and CDR2 is FVKESK. The V gene lost 0 bases and the J gene lost 4 bases, with 10 bases spanning the gap. As DNA, the CDR3 is TGTGCCAGCAGCCAAGATCGAAGGGGGTACAATGAGCAGTTCTTC. Protein: CASSQDRRGYNEQFF.

The chain couples TRBV7-6 to TRBJ1-1; weak D call: TRBD1 (5 bases). V lost 7 bases and J lost 4, with 13 bases in between. This CDR3 is 13 amino acids long. Germline assignment: CDR1 SGHVS and CDR2 FNYEAQ. The CDR3 bases are TGTGCCAGCATCGCCAGGGTGCTCACTGAAGCTTTCTTT. Amino acid sequence: CASIARVLTEAFF.

This clonotype was counted a few times. This chain joins TRBV7-9 and TRBJ2-2; 7 bases match TRBD1. V lost 4 bases and J lost 6; bases outside the gene matches: 11. This CDR3 has 16 amino acids. Germline CDR1 is SEHNR and CDR2 is FQNEAQ (reference sequence). CDR3 sequence reads: CASSSPTTGKAGELFF. For the CDR3, the DNA is TGTGCCAGCAGCTCCCCGACGACAGGGAAGGCCGGGGAGCTGTTTTTT. Full variable domain (rest looked up from reference TRBV7-9 and TRBJ2-2): DTGVSQNPRHKITKRGQNVTFRCDPISEHNRLYWYRQTLGQGPEFLTYFQNEAQLEKSRLLSDRFSAERPKGSFSTLEIQRTEQGDSAMYLCASSSPTTGKAGELFFGEGSRLTVL.

This clonotype was detected a few times. The rearrangement links TRBV7-9 to TRBJ1-5; a possible D gene is TRBD1 (5 bases). CDR3 length: 14 amino acids. V lost 5 bases and J 4 bases, leaving 12 bases between the germline ends. Germline lookup yields CDR1 SEHNR and CDR2 FQNEAQ (reference sequence). The CDR3, as DNA: TGTGCCAGCAGCCGGGACTTCTCTAATCAGCCCCAGCATTTT. Protein sequence: CASSRDFSNQPQHF.

This clonotype has a handful of counts. This chain uses TRBV6-6 with TRBJ2-5; a possible D gene is TRBD1 (6 bases). V lost 5 bases and J 0 bases, leaving 19 bases between the germline ends. Germline-derived CDR1 and CDR2 are MNHNY and SVGAGI (reference sequence). This CDR3 comprises 17 residues. This CDR3 is CASSGVGDRPDQETQYF. The CDR3, as DNA: TGTGCCAGCAGTGGAGTAGGAGACAGGCCTGACCAAGAGACCCAGTACTTC.

The rearrangement joins TRBV5-1 to TRBJ2-7; 13 nucleotides agree with TRBD2. The germline V gene encodes CDR1 SGHRS and CDR2 YFSETQ. CDR3 size: 18 residues. With 1 base clipped from V and 3 bases from J, the junction kept 10 bases outside the gene matches. CDR3 DNA: TGCGCCAGCAGCTTGACGACTAGCGGGGGGCTGGTACGCTACGAGCAGTACTTC. Amino acids: CASSLTTSGGLVRYEQYF.

Points on this clonotype: One end of the junction varies from germline; a read error may be responsible. This chain connects TRBV20-1 to TRBJ1-4; D unresolved. Germline CDR1 is DFQATT and CDR2 is SNEGSKA (reference sequence). CDR3 size: 19 residues. The CDR3 region has the DNA TGCAGTGCTAGAGATTTGTCCGGCGTAGTGTCTGGGGAAAATGAAATACTGTTTTTT. Protein sequence: CSARDLSGVVSGENEILFF.

This clonotype was observed many times. Here the CDR3 reads CASSLYSSGGAGDTQYF. For the CDR3, the DNA is TGTGCCAGCAGTCTATACTCTAGCGGGGGGGCAGGAGATACGCAGTATTTT. V usage is TRBV27 and J usage is TRBJ2-3; TRBD2 matches 12 bases. The V gene end was trimmed by 5 bases and the J gene end by 5 bases; junction bases not matched to a gene: 11. This CDR3 has 17 residues. Germline CDR1 is MNHEY and CDR2 is SMNVEV (reference sequence).

A remark on this clonotype: This may arise from a read error, as a much more abundant clone is one base away. The rearrangement links TRBV7-1 to TRBJ1-2; D may be TRBD1 (6 bases). TRBV7-1 is an open reading frame, and its role is uncertain. The V and J ends lost 6 bases and 10 bases respectively, with 21 bases between them. The CDR3 contains 14 residues. CDR3 in amino acids: CASRSVGRGNVYTF. CDR3 nucleotides: TGTGCCAGCAGGTCGGTGGGCAGGGGAAATGTCTACACCTTC.

This clonotype has only a few counts. The rearrangement links TRBV19 to TRBJ2-7, with TRBD1 matching over 7 bases. Germline V lookup: CDR1 LNHDA, CDR2 SQIVND (reference sequence). The V and J ends lost 6 bases and 3 bases, in that order; junction bases with no gene match: 14. The CDR3 is 16 residues long. The CDR3 here is CASSDPRQGIYYEQYF. CDR3 nucleotide sequence: TGTGCCAGTAGCGACCCTCGACAGGGCATCTACTACGAGCAGTACTTC.

This clonotype came up a few times. The chain couples TRBV24-1 to TRBJ2-6; the D is unclear. Trimming stripped 3 bases from V and 0 bases from J, with 5 bases between. This CDR3 has 15 amino acids. Germline CDR1 reads KGHDR; CDR2 reads SFDVKD. For the CDR3, the DNA is TGTGCCACCAGTGATGGCCCCTCTGGGGCCAACGTCCTGACTTTC. Encoded protein: CATSDGPSGANVLTF.

This clonotype was seen many times. The chain uses TRBV6-6 and TRBJ1-5; no reliable D call. Germline V lookup: CDR1 MNHNY, CDR2 SVGAGI (reference sequence). V lost 6 bases, J lost 0 bases, and 21 bases lay in between. CDR3 length: 18 residues. The CDR3 here is CASSLGHRTANSNQPQHF. CDR3 bases: TGTGCCAGCAGCCTCGGCCATAGGACGGCTAATAGCAATCAGCCCCAGCATTTT.

The CDR3 DNA sequence: TGCAGTGCTACCCGACAGGCCTACACTGAAGCTTTCTTT. Protein: CSATRQAYTEAFF. The rearrangement links TRBV20-1 to TRBJ1-1; a weak D match, TRBD1 (6 bases). The germline CDR1 and CDR2 sequences are DFQATT and SNEGSKA (reference sequence). The CDR3 consists of 13 residues. V shed 4 bases and J shed 3 bases, with 12 bases lying between them.

The sample holds many counts of this clonotype. V usage is TRBV11-3 and J usage is TRBJ2-1, with 12 bases fitting TRBD1. The ends lost 5 bases at V and 9 bases at J; junction bases unmatched: 11. The CDR3 contains 16 residues. The germline V gene has CDR1 SGHNT and CDR2 YENEEA. CDR3 sequence: CASSNPPGTGGPEQFF. In DNA form, the CDR3 reads TGTGCCAGCAGCAACCCACCCGGGACAGGGGGCCCTGAGCAGTTCTTC.

On this clonotype: Germline and junction disagree at one end, which may indicate a read error. The chain uses TRBV7-1 and TRBJ2-7, with D maybe TRBD2 (5 bases). TRBV7-1 is filed as an ORF, its function uncertain. The CDR3 contains 15 residues. In DNA, the CDR3 is TGTGCTAGCAGCCCAGCGGTTCTGGGCCACTACGAGCATTACTTC. Translation gives CASSPAVLGHYEHYF.

In regard to this clonotype: The missing conserved phenylalanine or tryptophan at the end of this CDR3 makes a read error likely. The rearrangement uses TRBV6-6 and TRBJ2-7, with D unresolved. This CDR3 is 14 amino acids long. Germline V lookup: CDR1 MNHNY, CDR2 SVGAGI (reference sequence). V was clipped by 6 bases and J by 3 bases, with 15 bases between them. The DNA for the CDR3 is TGTGCCAGCAGCCTCCAAGCGTCGATCTACGAGCAGTACTAC. The encoded protein is CASSLQASIYEQYY.

This rearrangement joins TRBV10-2 to TRBJ2-7, with 7 bases lining up with TRBD1. This CDR3 is built from 14 residues. V lost 6 bases and J lost 2; bases outside the gene matches: 7. Germline V lookup: CDR1 WSHSY, CDR2 SAAADI. The CDR3 region has the DNA TGCGCCAGCAGCCTCTCCGGGACAGCCTACGAGCAGTACTTC. Translation: CASSLSGTAYEQYF.

This clonotype was detected many times. This chain connects TRBV27 to TRBJ1-1; D remains ambiguous. The CDR3 sequence is 13 residues long. V was cut by 8 bases and J by 2 bases, with 12 bases left in between. Germline lookup yields CDR1 MNHEY and CDR2 SMNVEV (reference sequence). Written as DNA, the CDR3 is TGTGCCAGCGGGCCGACGGGAAACACTGAAGCTTTCTTT. Protein: CASGPTGNTEAFF.

A single count supports this clonotype. V and J are TRBV10-3 and TRBJ2-1, with no clear D. The length of the CDR3 is 12 residues. Per germline, CDR1 ENHRY and CDR2 SYGVKD. V dropped 5 bases and J dropped 8 bases, with 10 bases sitting between them. The CDR3 spells CAISPTDDEQFF. In nucleotides, the CDR3 is TGTGCCATCAGTCCCACTGATGATGAGCAGTTCTTC.

Many counts were recorded for this clonotype. The chain joins TRBV7-8 to TRBJ2-7; 8 nucleotides agree with TRBD2. The CDR3 spans 14 residues. Germline CDR1 is SGHVS and CDR2 is FQNEAQ. Germline trimming cut 10 bases from V and 0 bases from J; bases unmatched to any gene: 8. This CDR3 is CATQREYISYEQYF. The CDR3 bases are TGTGCCACCCAGCGGGAGTATATCTCCTACGAGCAGTACTTC.

This clonotype was observed at least ten times. The chain joins TRBV11-2 to TRBJ1-1; 10 bases line up with TRBD1. CDR1 is SGHAT and CDR2 is FQNNGV in the germline V gene. V lost 7 bases and J lost 6; bases outside the gene matches: 11. CDR3 length: 15 amino acids. CDR3 protein: CASTHWDRGGSEAFF. The CDR3, as DNA: TGTGCCAGCACCCATTGGGACAGGGGAGGATCTGAAGCTTTCTTT.

This clonotype has at least ten counts. The rearrangement links TRBV20-1 to TRBJ2-5, with a possible D match to TRBD1 (6 bases). CDR3 length equals 16 residues. The germline V gene has CDR1 DFQATT and CDR2 SNEGSKA (reference sequence). V was trimmed by 0 bases and J by 1 base, leaving 15 bases between them. The CDR3 spells CSARDLDRQSQETQYF. CDR3 DNA: TGCAGTGCTAGAGATCTCGACAGGCAAAGCCAAGAGACCCAGTACTTC.

This clonotype came up a few times. The genes are TRBV12-3 or TRBV12-4 and TRBJ2-3, with TRBD1 matching 7 bases. J gave up 2 bases and V 4 bases, and 12 bases lay outside the gene matches. The CDR3 contains 17 residues. The CDR3 reads CASSSPMDRRLTDTQYF. CDR3 DNA sequence: TGTGCCAGCAGTTCCCCAATGGACAGGCGACTCACAGATACGCAGTATTTT.

Worth noting for this clonotype: The germline gene is not matched at one end of the junction; a read error may be the cause. V is TRBV5-3 and J is TRBJ2-7, with D perhaps matching TRBD2 (5 bases). TRBV5-3 is an open reading frame whose function is uncertain. The CDR3 runs 14 residues. The CDR3 region has the DNA TGTGCCAGCAGCTCGACTACTTCCTCCTACGGGCAGTACTTC. Its translation is CASSSTTSSYGQYF.

In this sample, this clonotype turned up many times. The gene calls are TRBV6-1 and TRBJ1-1; D may be TRBD1 (6 bases). The CDR3 is made up of 12 amino acids. Trimming took off 10 bases at V and 1 base at J, with 10 bases between the two ends. CDR1 is MNHNS and CDR2 is SASEGT in the germline V gene. In nucleotides, the CDR3 is TGTGCCAACCAGGGACAGAACACTGAAGCTTTCTTT. Residues: CANQGQNTEAFF.

This clonotype was detected many times. This CDR3 is CATDPRPNEQFF. CDR3 coding DNA: TGTGCCACAGACCCGCGGCCCAATGAGCAGTTCTTC. The chain recombines TRBV2 with TRBJ2-1, with D hard to call. CDR1 is SNHLY, CDR2 FYNNEI, per germline. Trimming removed 10 bases at V and 6 bases at J, with 13 bases between. The CDR3 length is 12 residues.